The text below deals with one TCR beta chain. Its antigen is unidentified. Measured with immunoSEQ multiplex PCR; TCRdb has only the in-frame clones, and not every one. The table has some 340,000 clones, 86% seen once. Treatment here: about 20 received Ad26.COV2.S at low or high dose, single or two shots; five or six received placebo; per-sample allocation not given. Sampling was performed 63 days after the first vaccine or placebo injection. These data belong to a study of Ad26.COV2.S vaccination and SARS-CoV-2 variants. Study-wide results and caveats: After vaccination, reports described spike-specific CD8+ and CD4+ T cell responses as showing substantial breadth.

Here the sequenced sample was peripheral blood, taken in a trial of Ad26.COV2.S vaccine versus placebo. The sequence came from a person aged 18-65 years who received the Ad26.COV2.S COVID-19 vaccine or a placebo.

The CDR3 DNA follows: TGCGCCAGCAGCTTGTCGACCGAATACTACGAGCAGTACTTC. Residues: CASSLSTEYYEQYF. The J gene is TRBJ2-7, the V gene TRBV5-1; D is unclear. Germline assignment: CDR1 SGHRS and CDR2 YFSETQ. The CDR3 has 14 amino acids. Trimming left V 1 base short and J 3 bases short, with 11 bases between.